A single sample gave rise to the 27 T cell receptor beta chains below, sequenced in a study of long-term antiretroviral therapy in people with HIV. immunoSEQ v3.0 was run at survey level. TCRdb's copy holds only in-frame clones and misses some; the assay was immunoSEQ multiplex PCR. The data contain around 30,000 clones, 95% of them seen just once; the ten biggest clones take up over 7%. Sequenced here: unsorted PBMCs, sampled 5.3 years after starting antiretroviral therapy. These receptors originate from a man aged 25-45 years with HIV.

This sequence joins TRBV11-2 and TRBJ2-1; unclear D gene. CDR1 SGHAT and CDR2 FQNNGV come from the germline V gene. The V and J ends lost 3 bases and 6 bases respectively, with 6 bases between them. This CDR3 has 12 amino acids. This CDR3 is CASSFSGNEQFF. CDR3 nucleotides: TGTGCCAGCAGCTTCTCTGGCAATGAGCAGTTCTTC.

This clone has a single count. The chain links TRBV2 to TRBJ2-5; 8 bases line up with TRBD2. The CDR3 extends over 16 amino acids. Germline-derived CDR1 and CDR2 are SNHLY and FYNNEI. With V trimmed by 3 bases and J by 5 bases, 11 bases remained unmatched. In DNA, the CDR3 is TGTGCCAGCAGTGAGAGGCTAGCGGGTGGAGGGGAGACCCAGTACTTC. This codes for CASSERLAGGGETQYF.

The chain joins TRBV10-2 to TRBJ1-2; a possible D gene is TRBD1 (5 bases). Germline V CDR1 and CDR2: WSHSY, SAAADI. The CDR3 is made up of 15 amino acids. Trimming took 0 bases from V and 2 from J, leaving 10 bases between them. The CDR3 is CASSESGEGNYGYTF. The CDR3 DNA is TGCGCCAGCAGTGAGTCGGGTGAGGGGAACTATGGCTACACCTTC.

The V call is TRBV19, the J call TRBJ1-2, with a tentative D call TRBD1 (6 bases). The V gene lost 5 bases and the J gene lost 8 bases, with 21 bases spanning the gap. In germline, CDR1 is LNHDA, CDR2 SQIVND (reference sequence). The CDR3 extends over 15 amino acids. CDR3 amino acids: CASSPGDVRTRGYTF. DNA for the CDR3: TGTGCCAGTAGTCCAGGGGACGTCCGGACGCGCGGCTACACCTTC.

V and J are TRBV28 and TRBJ2-1; D tentatively reads TRBD1 or TRBD2 (5 bases each). There are 11 residues in the CDR3. The germline V and J ends were trimmed by 9 bases and 16 bases, with 19 bases remaining between them. Germline-derived CDR1 and CDR2 are MDHEN and SYDVKM. In DNA, the CDR3 is TGTGCCAGTGGGGGTTGGGAGCCGGAATTCTTC. Translating gives CASGGWEPEFF.

This clone has just one count. The J gene is TRBJ2-1, the V gene TRBV6-4, with 7 bases that match TRBD2. The CDR3 spans 15 residues. The V and J ends lost 0 bases and 4 bases, in that order; junction bases with no gene match: 3. Germline-derived CDR1 and CDR2 are MRHNA and SNTAGT. CDR3 in amino acids: CASSDSAGAYNEQFF. The CDR3 DNA follows: TGTGCCAGCAGTGACTCGGCGGGAGCTTACAATGAGCAGTTCTTC.

This rearrangement joins TRBV30 to TRBJ2-5; TRBD2 matches at 10 bases. The CDR3 runs 16 residues. The V segment lost 3 bases and the J segment 2 bases; nucleotides outside the gene matches: 9. Germline V gene lookup returns CDR1 GTSNPN and CDR2 SVGIG (reference sequence). The CDR3 coding sequence is TGTGCCTGGAGACTTGTAGCGGGGGGAGCGCAAGAGACCCAGTACTTC. Its translation: CAWRLVAGGAQETQYF.

The gene calls are TRBV5-5 and TRBJ1-3; no clear D. Trimming took 3 bases from V and 3 from J, leaving 7 bases between them. This CDR3 contains 13 residues. Germline V lookup: CDR1 SGHKS, CDR2 YYEKEE (reference sequence). The CDR3 region is CASSSRVGNTIYF. CDR3 sequence (DNA): TGTGCCAGCAGCTCGAGGGTTGGAAACACCATATATTTT.

The J gene is TRBJ2-7, the V gene TRBV4-3; D is perhaps TRBD2 (6 bases). Trimming removed 1 base at V and 1 base at J, with 11 bases between. This CDR3 region has 15 residues. The germline gives CDR1 LGHNA, CDR2 YSLEER. The CDR3: CASSQAASESYEQYF. CDR3 in DNA: TGCGCCAGCAGCCAAGCGGCTAGCGAGTCCTACGAGCAGTACTTC.

Only one count was recorded for this clone. The chain has TRBV6-6 and TRBJ1-4; a possible D gene is TRBD1 (5 bases). The germline V gene has CDR1 MNHNY and CDR2 SVGAGI (reference sequence). CDR3 length: 15 residues. Trimming took off 6 bases at V and 8 bases at J, with 19 bases between the two ends. The CDR3 DNA follows: TGTGCCAGCAGCCCTACAGGAATCTCTTTGGAAAAACTGTTTTTT. This gives the protein CASSPTGISLEKLFF.

The V call is TRBV2, the J call TRBJ1-1; possibly TRBD1 for D (5 bases). Germline CDR1 and CDR2: SNHLY and FYNNEI. The CDR3 loop spans 14 amino acids. Trimming pared 8 bases from V and 1 base from J, leaving 14 bases between. Here the CDR3 reads CASWGRGENTEAFF. CDR3 nucleotide sequence: TGTGCCAGCTGGGGAAGGGGAGAGAACACTGAAGCTTTCTTT.

V and J are TRBV10-3 and TRBJ2-7, with 7 nucleotides matching TRBD1. CDR1 and CDR2 from the germline V gene are ENHRY and SYGVKD. The CDR3 sequence is 14 residues long. V shed 6 bases and J 2 bases; nucleotides not matched to a gene: 7. The CDR3 region is CAISVRTGAYEQYF. As DNA, the CDR3 is TGTGCCATCAGCGTTCGGACAGGAGCCTACGAGCAGTACTTC.

V and J are TRBV30 and TRBJ1-1, with D maybe TRBD1 (6 bases). Per the germline V gene, CDR1 is GTSNPN and CDR2 is SVGIG (reference sequence). The CDR3 sequence is 15 residues long. Trimming removed 4 bases from V and 3 bases from J, with 18 bases in between. CDR3 bases: TGTGCCTGGACGACCAGGGGCTTCTCAGACACTGAAGCTTTCTTT. Encoded protein: CAWTTRGFSDTEAFF.

This chain connects TRBV19 to TRBJ1-5, with unresolved D. The CDR3 covers 14 residues. Germline V gives CDR1 LNHDA, CDR2 SQIVND (reference sequence). The V end lost 3 bases, the J end lost 1 base, and 7 bases lay between the germline ends. The CDR3 loop is CASSIGTSNQPQHF. CDR3 nucleotide sequence: TGTGCCAGTAGTATCGGCACGAGCAATCAGCCCCAGCATTTT.

The V gene is TRBV5-4, the J gene TRBJ2-7; the D gene is possibly TRBD2 (6 bases). V was shortened by 4 bases and J by 2 bases, with 13 bases between the two germline ends. In germline, CDR1 is SGHNT, CDR2 YYREEE (reference sequence). This CDR3 region has 14 residues. CDR3 coding DNA: TGTGCCAGCAGCCCTGGACTAAACCCCTACGAGCAGTACTTC. Translating gives CASSPGLNPYEQYF.

This chain connects TRBV19 to TRBJ1-5, with TRBD1 matching 9 bases. J was trimmed by 4 bases and V by 7 bases; bases with no gene match: 11. Germline-derived CDR1 and CDR2 are LNHDA and SQIVND (reference sequence). The CDR3 is 16 amino acids. DNA of the CDR3: TGTGCCAGTATGAGGGGCCGGGACAGGGTGAATCAGCCCCAGCATTTT. As protein: CASMRGRDRVNQPQHF.

The chain uses TRBV5-1 and TRBJ1-2, with D tentatively TRBD1 (5 bases). CDR3 length: 14 amino acids. V was pared by 0 bases and J by 6 bases, with 12 bases between. Per the germline V gene, CDR1 is SGHRS and CDR2 is YFSETQ. Here the CDR3 reads CASSLGAGQDGYTF. CDR3 DNA: TGCGCCAGCAGCTTGGGGGCAGGGCAAGATGGCTACACCTTC.

The rearrangement joins TRBV9 to TRBJ1-1, with D perhaps TRBD1 (6 bases). Germline V gene data show CDR1 as SGDLS and CDR2 as YYNGEE. CDR3 length: 15 residues. The V end was cut by 2 bases, the J end by 0 bases, with 11 bases between. In nucleotides, the CDR3 is TGTGCCAGCAGCGTGCAACAGGGCGTGAACACTGAAGCTTTCTTT. Amino acid sequence: CASSVQQGVNTEAFF.

The chain is built from TRBV11-3 and TRBJ2-1, with D perhaps matching TRBD2 (6 bases). Germline CDR1 and CDR2: SGHNT and YENEEA. This CDR3 spans 14 amino acids. V was clipped by 0 bases and J by 3 bases, with 6 bases between them. The DNA for the CDR3 is TGTGCCAGCAGCTTAGACGGGGGCTACAATGAGCAGTTCTTC. It codes for CASSLDGGYNEQFF.

This clone appeared a single time. The chain is built from TRBV29-1 and TRBJ1-2; possibly TRBD1 for D (5 bases). The length of the CDR3 is 14 residues. V was cut by 4 bases and J by 4 bases, with 16 bases left in between. Germline V gene lookup returns CDR1 SQVTM and CDR2 ANQGSEA. Here the CDR3 reads CSVVPPEGTYGYTF. CDR3 sequence (DNA): TGCAGCGTTGTACCTCCGGAGGGGACCTATGGCTACACCTTC.

This sequence joins TRBV6-5 and TRBJ1-4; D not resolved. The germline gives CDR1 MNHEY, CDR2 SVGAGI. This CDR3 comprises 14 residues. V was cut by 6 bases and J by 8 bases, with 16 bases left in between. CDR3 DNA sequence: TGTGCCAGCAGCAGTTTAAGAGACGAGGAAAAACTGTTTTTT. As protein: CASSSLRDEEKLFF.

The rearrangement uses TRBV10-3 and TRBJ1-1; D may be TRBD1 (5 bases). CDR1 and CDR2 from the germline V gene are ENHRY and SYGVKD. CDR3 length: 11 residues. V was clipped by 8 bases and J by 6 bases, with 10 bases between them. For the CDR3, the DNA is TGTGCCATCTCTGCAGGGCCTGAAGCTTTCTTT. Protein sequence: CAISAGPEAFF.

The V and J genes are TRBV6-5 and TRBJ2-7, with 10 positions matching TRBD1. CDR1 and CDR2 from the germline V gene are MNHEY and SVGAGI. Trimming took 5 bases from V and 0 from J; bases not matched to a gene: 4. The CDR3 runs to 15 residues. DNA for the CDR3: TGTGCCAGCAGTACGAGGACAGGGGGCTCCTACGAGCAGTACTTC. Translating it yields CASSTRTGGSYEQYF.

The V gene is TRBV28, the J gene TRBJ1-5; unclear D gene. From germline, CDR1 is MDHEN and CDR2 SYDVKM. CDR3 length: 12 amino acids. V lost 1 base to trimming and J lost 6 bases, with 4 bases between them. For the CDR3, the DNA is TGTGCCAGCAGTTTATTGCGTCAGCCCCAGCATTTT. Translating gives CASSLLRQPQHF.

V gene TRBV6-5 combines with J gene TRBJ2-1, with no clear D. The ends were cut back, 4 bases at V and 10 bases at J, with 11 bases in the middle. The CDR3 runs 12 residues. Germline lookup yields CDR1 MNHEY and CDR2 SVGAGI. The CDR3 coding sequence is TGTGCCAGCAGTTTCCAGGACGGAGAGCAGTTCTTC. Translation gives CASSFQDGEQFF.

The chain recombines TRBV27 with TRBJ2-7, with 8 bases fitting TRBD1. CDR3 length: 15 residues. Trimming at V came to 5 bases and at J to 4 bases, leaving 10 bases not matched to a gene. The germline V gene has CDR1 MNHEY and CDR2 SMNVEV (reference sequence). DNA of the CDR3: TGTGCCAGCAGTCACACAGGGGGGAGTGAGTACGAGCAGTACTTC. Residues: CASSHTGGSEYEQYF.

This chain uses TRBV4-1 with TRBJ2-7, with TRBD2 identical over 12 bases. The germline CDR1 and CDR2 sequences are MGHRA and YSYEKL. The CDR3 spans 17 residues. V lost 0 bases, J lost 4 bases, and 7 bases stayed unmatched. The CDR3 nucleotides are TGCGCCAGCAGCCAAGAAACCAGGACTAGCGGGGTATACGAGCAGTACTTC. Its protein product is CASSQETRTSGVYEQYF.